The 4 T cell receptor beta chains below all came from one sample that was sequenced in a study of CXCR3-negative and CXCR3-positive naive CD8 T cells. Regarding the study as a whole: Researchers report that CXCR3-positive naive cells carry more hydrophobic TRB CDR3s than CXCR3-negative naive cells.

Carrying UMI labels, the TRB cDNA libraries were prepared through 5' RACE. With the 5' RACE reads reprocessed, TCRdb shows one record per CDR3 protein and no DNA. The sample includes under 150,000 distinct CDR3 sequences. These receptors are not linked to any known antigen. What was sequenced was naive CXCR3+ CD8+ T cells from blood. Subset defined: CD45RO-CCR7+CD27+CD95- naive CD8+ T cells expressing CXCR3 (TNR3+). Source of these receptors: a human donor in good health. Some clones in this sample may be carry-over from other donors' samples.

The chain employs TRBV5-1 and TRBJ1-1. Germline V gene lookup returns CDR1 SGHRS and CDR2 YFSETQ. The CDR3 extends over 14 amino acids. The chain's CDR3 is CASSSGARDTEAFF.

V gene TRBV7-9 combines with J gene TRBJ2-7; with no DNA, the TCRdb D assignment of TRBD1 cannot be verified. Per germline, CDR1 SEHNR and CDR2 FQNEAQ (reference sequence). This CDR3 is 15 amino acids long. CDR3 protein: CASSLFVGLSYEQYF.

The chain has TRBV12-3 or TRBV12-4 and TRBJ2-2. The length of the CDR3 is 11 residues. Here the CDR3 reads CASSFIGELFF.

The chain is built from TRBV7-2 and TRBJ2-3; TCRdb lists TRBD2, though no DNA is available to test this call. Germline CDR1 is SGHTA and CDR2 is FQGNSA. The CDR3 runs to 16 residues. CDR3 sequence reads: CASSFLSGPPTDTQYF. The full variable domain, in which reference TRBV7-2 and TRBJ2-3 provide the parts outside the CDR3, is GAGVSQSPSNKVTEKGKDVELRCDPISGHTALYWYRQSLGQGLEFLIYFQGNSAPDKSGLPSDRFSAERTGGSVSTLTIQRTQQEDSAVYLCASSFLSGPPTDTQYFGPGTRLTVL.